This TCR beta chain appears in the sequencing data of a study of cytomegalovirus exposure and HLA in healthy donors. The PCR made use of 60 Vbeta and 13 Jbeta primers. Some clones are missing from TCRdb's copy, which holds only in-frame ones; the method was immunoSEQ multiplex PCR. Among under 150,000 clones, nearly 85% were seen once, and the ten largest hold 1% to 1.5%. V lost 5 bases and J lost 2; bases outside the gene matches: 18. CDR1 is ENHRY, CDR2 SYGVKD, per germline. The CDR3 runs 19 residues. The TCR sequence derives from a boy between 5 and 17 years old in good health and CMV-seronegative. This chain connects TRBV10-3 to TRBJ2-7, with 10 bases that match TRBD2. The specimen sequenced was PBMCs. The CDR3 region has the DNA TGTGCCATCAGTACCGACAGGGGAGCTAGCGGGAGTCCCCCCTACGAGCAGTACTTC. It specifies CAISTDRGASGSPPYEQYF.